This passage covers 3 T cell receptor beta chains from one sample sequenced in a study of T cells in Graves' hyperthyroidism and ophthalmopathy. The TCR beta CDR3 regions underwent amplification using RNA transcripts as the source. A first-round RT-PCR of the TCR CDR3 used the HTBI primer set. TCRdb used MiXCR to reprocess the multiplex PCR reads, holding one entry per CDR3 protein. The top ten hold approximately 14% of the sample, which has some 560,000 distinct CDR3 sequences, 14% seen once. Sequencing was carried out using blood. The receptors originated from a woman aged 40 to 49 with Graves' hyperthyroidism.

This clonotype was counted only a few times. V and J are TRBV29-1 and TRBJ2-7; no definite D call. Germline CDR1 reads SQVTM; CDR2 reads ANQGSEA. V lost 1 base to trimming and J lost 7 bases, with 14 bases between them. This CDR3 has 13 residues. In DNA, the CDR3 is TGCAGCGTTGAAGGGCTAACCAAGGGAGAGCAGTACTTC. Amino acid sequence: CSVEGLTKGEQYF.

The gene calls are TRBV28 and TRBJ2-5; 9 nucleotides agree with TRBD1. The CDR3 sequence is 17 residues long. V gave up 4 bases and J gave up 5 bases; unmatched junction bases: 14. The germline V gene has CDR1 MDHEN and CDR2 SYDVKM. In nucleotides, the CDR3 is TGTGCCAGCAGTTCAACAGGGGGCTGGACTGAAGGGGAGACCCAGTACTTC. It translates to CASSSTGGWTEGETQYF.

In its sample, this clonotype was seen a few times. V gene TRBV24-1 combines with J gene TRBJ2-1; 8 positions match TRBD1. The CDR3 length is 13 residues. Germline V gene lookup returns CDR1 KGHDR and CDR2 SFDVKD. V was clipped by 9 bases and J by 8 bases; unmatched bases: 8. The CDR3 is CATVGQGLDEQFF. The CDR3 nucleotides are TGTGCCACCGTCGGACAGGGACTCGATGAGCAGTTCTTC.